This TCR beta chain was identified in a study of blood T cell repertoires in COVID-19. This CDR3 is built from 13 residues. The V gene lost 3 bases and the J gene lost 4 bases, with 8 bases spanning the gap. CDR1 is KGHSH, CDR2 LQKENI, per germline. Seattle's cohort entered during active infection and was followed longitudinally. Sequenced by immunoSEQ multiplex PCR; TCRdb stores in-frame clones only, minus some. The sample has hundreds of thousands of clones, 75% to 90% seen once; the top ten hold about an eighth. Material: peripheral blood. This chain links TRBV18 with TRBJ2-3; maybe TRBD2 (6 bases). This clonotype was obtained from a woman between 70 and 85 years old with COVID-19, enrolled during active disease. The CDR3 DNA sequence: TGTGCCAGCTCACCGGAGGGCGCAGATACGCAGTATTTT. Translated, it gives CASSPEGADTQYF.